One and the same sample provided the 7 T cell receptor beta chains below, sequenced in a study of cytomegalovirus exposure and HLA in healthy donors. Use of 60 Vbeta and 13 Jbeta primers characterized the PCR. Repertoires were generated with immunoSEQ multiplex PCR, while TCRdb's copy carries only in-frame clones and drops some. The data hold approximately 150,000 clones, with roughly 80% observed a single time. Source material: PBMCs. These receptors were taken from a man between 50 and 59 years old in good health and CMV-seropositive.

This rearrangement joins TRBV5-4 to TRBJ2-3; 14 positions match TRBD2. There are 16 residues in the CDR3. V lost 4 bases, J lost 6 bases, and 7 bases stayed unmatched. Germline V CDR1 and CDR2: SGHNT, YYREEE (reference sequence). In DNA form, the CDR3 reads TGTGCCAGCAGCCAAAGACTAGCGGGAGGGCCGGATACGCAGTATTTT. As protein: CASSQRLAGGPDTQYF.

This clone was seen more than once but under ten times. The rearrangement links TRBV25-1 to TRBJ2-1; 14 bases match TRBD2. CDR1 is MGHDK, CDR2 SYGVNS, per germline. With 3 bases clipped from V and 7 bases from J, the junction kept 8 bases outside the gene matches. The CDR3 has 17 residues. CDR3 nucleotide sequence: TGTGCCAGCAGTGACCCAGGACTAGCGGGAGGAACGAATGAGCAGTTCTTC. Its translation is CASSDPGLAGGTNEQFF.

The rearrangement joins TRBV5-6 to TRBJ2-1; D call uncertain. The CDR3 has 14 residues. V was trimmed by 1 base and J by 9 bases, leaving 14 bases between them. CDR1 SGHDT and CDR2 YYEEEE come from the germline V gene. The CDR3 loop reads CASSLMSLDAEQFF. CDR3 nucleotides: TGTGCCAGCAGCTTGATGAGTCTAGACGCTGAGCAGTTCTTC.

The chain combines TRBV29-1 with TRBJ2-7, with D tentatively TRBD1 (5 bases). This CDR3 is built from 12 residues. In germline, CDR1 is SQVTM, CDR2 ANQGSEA. V was shortened by 6 bases and J by 6 bases, with 15 bases between the two germline ends. The DNA of the CDR3 is TGCAGCGTACGAAAGGGTGGGGCCGAGCAGTACTTC. Translating gives CSVRKGGAEQYF.

The genes are TRBV9 and TRBJ2-7; possibly TRBD2 for D (6 bases). The germline V gene has CDR1 SGDLS and CDR2 YYNGEE. The CDR3 extends over 15 amino acids. V lost 3 bases to trimming and J lost 7 bases, with 20 bases between them. CDR3 nucleotides: TGTGCCAGCAGCGAGGCAGTCGGGGGAAGTGGGGAGCAGTACTTC. Amino acid sequence: CASSEAVGGSGEQYF.

In its sample, this clone was seen a few times. The chain uses TRBV27 and TRBJ1-1; possibly TRBD1 for D (5 bases). This CDR3 is 15 amino acids long. Germline values: CDR1 MNHEY, CDR2 SMNVEV (reference sequence). The V gene lost 6 bases and the J gene lost 5 bases, with 19 bases spanning the gap. The CDR3 protein is CASSARGREGTEAFF. The CDR3 nucleotides read TGTGCCAGCAGCGCCCGGGGACGGGAGGGTACTGAAGCTTTCTTT.

The J gene is TRBJ1-2, the V gene TRBV28, with TRBD1 as a possible D gene (5 bases). Trimming cost V 4 bases and J 10 bases, with 19 bases left between them. This CDR3 comprises 14 residues. The germline V gene encodes CDR1 MDHEN and CDR2 SYDVKM. In DNA, the CDR3 is TGTGCCAGCAGTTCACACAGGCCTTTGAGCGACTACACCTTC. Encoded protein: CASSSHRPLSDYTF.